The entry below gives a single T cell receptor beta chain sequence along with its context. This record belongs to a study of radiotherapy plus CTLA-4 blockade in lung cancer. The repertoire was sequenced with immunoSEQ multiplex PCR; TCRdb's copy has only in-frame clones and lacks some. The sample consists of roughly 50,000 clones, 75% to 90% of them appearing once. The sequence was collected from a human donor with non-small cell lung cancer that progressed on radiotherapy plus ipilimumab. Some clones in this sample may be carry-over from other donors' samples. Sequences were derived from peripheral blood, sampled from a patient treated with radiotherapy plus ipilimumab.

The CDR3 is CASNVGETQYF. Written as DNA, the CDR3 is TGTGCCAGCAACGTCGGGGAGACCCAGTACTTC. The rearrangement joins TRBV28 to TRBJ2-5; no definite D call. CDR1 is MDHEN and CDR2 is SYDVKM in the germline V gene. The ends were cut back, 7 bases at V and 5 bases at J, with 8 bases in the middle. The CDR3 has 11 amino acids.